The 13 T cell receptor beta chains listed next were all sequenced from one sample in a study of blood T cell repertoires in COVID-19. Produced via immunoSEQ multiplex PCR; TCRdb's table is partial and in-frame only. The sample lists some 80,000 clones, around four fifths occurring once. Sample: peripheral blood. Receptor source: a man older than 75 with active or convalescent COVID-19.

The CDR3 loop reads CASSLNPEGGYTF. CDR3 coding DNA: TGCGCCAGCAGCTTGAATCCGGAGGGTGGCTACACCTTC. The chain joins TRBV5-1 to TRBJ1-2; D unresolved. V was cut by 1 base and J by 7 bases, with 11 bases left in between. CDR1 is SGHRS, CDR2 YFSETQ, per germline. The CDR3 is 13 residues long.

There are a few counts of this clone. This chain connects TRBV18 to TRBJ2-7, with a weak D call TRBD1 (6 bases). The V end lost 6 bases, the J end lost 2 bases, and 8 bases lay between the germline ends. The CDR3 spans 12 residues. CDR1 is KGHSH, CDR2 LQKENI, per germline. The CDR3 sequence is CASSQGTYEQYV. CDR3 in DNA: TGTGCCAGCTCCCAGGGGACCTACGAGCAGTACGTC.

In regard to this clone: Different DNA sequences within this sample yield the same CDR3. The chain combines TRBV20-1 with TRBJ1-1; no definite D call. The CDR3 sequence is 11 residues long. Germline loops: CDR1 DFQATT, CDR2 SNEGSKA (reference sequence). V was cut by 2 bases and J by 7 bases, with 8 bases left in between. The CDR3 sequence: CSARTSGEAFF. The CDR3 DNA is TGCAGTGCTAGAACATCAGGTGAAGCTTTCTTT.

This sequence joins TRBV21-1 and TRBJ2-5; TRBD1 is the table's D call and was not checked against the DNA. TRBV21-1 is recorded as a pseudogene. This CDR3 has 19 amino acids. CDR3 loop: CASSKDGTDRGTVLETQYF. The CDR3 DNA follows: TGTGCCAGCAGCAAAGATGGTACGGACAGGGGGACGGTGTTGGAGACCCAGTACTTC.

CDR3 in DNA: TGTGCCAGCAGCCTGTACGCGGGGGGTCGGGAGCAGTACGTC. This translates into CASSLYAGGREQYV. This rearrangement joins TRBV5-4 to TRBJ2-7; 8 positions match TRBD2. J gave up 7 bases and V 4 bases, and 10 bases lay outside the gene matches. The CDR3 totals 14 residues. In germline, CDR1 is SGHNT, CDR2 YYREEE (reference sequence).

The rearrangement links TRBV27 to TRBJ2-5; no clear D gene. V shed 0 bases and J shed 5 bases, with 10 bases lying between them. Germline CDR1 and CDR2: MNHEY and SMNVEV (reference sequence). The CDR3 is 14 residues long. The CDR3 is CASSLSRATETQYF. The CDR3 nucleotides read TGTGCCAGCAGTTTATCGAGAGCAACGGAGACCCAGTACTTC.

The chain uses TRBV7-2 and TRBJ1-6, with D possibly matching TRBD1 (5 bases). Germline assignment: CDR1 SGHTA and CDR2 FQGNSA. Trimming removed 5 bases at V and 5 bases at J, with 10 bases between. The CDR3 has 14 amino acids. CDR3 DNA: TGTGCCAGCAGCCCAGGGTTCGATAATTCACCCCTCCACTTT. Its translation: CASSPGFDNSPLHF.

This clone was counted between two and nine times. The genes are TRBV6-5 and TRBJ2-2; possible D gene TRBD1, 6 bases. V lost 6 bases, J lost 5 bases, and 10 bases lay in between. Germline assignment: CDR1 MNHEY and CDR2 SVGAGI. This CDR3 has 13 residues. CDR3 protein: CASRQTGTGELFF. The DNA for the CDR3 is TGTGCCAGCAGACAAACAGGGACCGGGGAGCTGTTTTTT.

The J gene is TRBJ2-2, the V gene TRBV29-1; D perhaps matches TRBD2 (5 bases). Germline values: CDR1 SQVTM, CDR2 ANQGSEA. The CDR3 spans 14 residues. Trimming pared 6 bases from V and 0 bases from J, leaving 11 bases between. CDR3 residues: CSVITRTNTGELFF. The CDR3 DNA sequence: TGCAGCGTGATCACTAGGACGAACACCGGGGAGCTGTTTTTT.

The chain employs TRBV24-1 and TRBJ1-2, with TRBD1 matching over 7 bases. This CDR3 region has 15 residues. Trimming at V came to 2 bases and at J to 5 bases, leaving 7 bases not matched to a gene. Germline CDR1 KGHDR, CDR2 SFDVKD. DNA of the CDR3: TGTGCCACCAGTGATTCGGGACAGCTGTCATATGGCTACACCTTC. It is translated as CATSDSGQLSYGYTF.

V gene TRBV19 combines with J gene TRBJ1-5; no clear D gene. Per the germline V gene, CDR1 is LNHDA and CDR2 is SQIVND (reference sequence). The ends were cut back, 3 bases at V and 3 bases at J, with 15 bases in the middle. The CDR3 is made up of 16 amino acids. DNA for the CDR3: TGTGCCAGTAGTATTATGGCGGCGATAGACAATCAGCCCCAGCATTTT. Translation gives CASSIMAAIDNQPQHF.

CDR3 in amino acids: CSVGQGYNQPQHF. CDR3 nucleotides: TGCAGCGTGGGACAGGGATACAATCAGCCCCAGCATTTT. This chain uses TRBV29-1 with TRBJ1-5; 9 bases align to TRBD1. The CDR3 has 13 amino acids. The V gene's germline CDR1 is SQVTM and CDR2 ANQGSEA. Trimming removed 6 bases from V and 3 bases from J; junction bases left unmatched: 3.

This clone was recorded a few times. V is TRBV11-2 and J is TRBJ1-2, with 10 bases matching TRBD1. The CDR3 runs to 19 residues. Unmatched junction bases numbered 22, after V lost 8 bases and J lost 4 bases. Germline loops: CDR1 SGHAT, CDR2 FQNNGV. In DNA form, the CDR3 reads TGTGCCAGCGGCGCTTCCCTCAACCCTAGGGGGACAGGGGCCTATGGCTACACCTTC. Amino acids: CASGASLNPRGTGAYGYTF.